Below are 22 T cell receptor beta chains sequenced from a single sample in a study of blood T cells in healthy people across ages. A second PCR of 7 to 11 cycles used a sample-barcoded 5' primer and a J-beta primer mix. TCRdb re-called the 5' RACE reads through MiXCR, storing one row per CDR3 protein. This table holds 800,000 to 1,300,000 distinct CDR3 sequences, about 23% found once. These data were likewise used in another study, on T cells of mothers and their children.

The material sequenced was blood. The receptor source for this set is a girl aged 2-15 years in good health.

V is TRBV11-2 and J is TRBJ1-2, with D perhaps TRBD1 (5 bases). V gave up 5 bases and J gave up 3 bases, with 13 bases separating them. There are 14 residues in the CDR3. The germline gives CDR1 SGHAT, CDR2 FQNNGV. CDR3 residues: CASSLQTAHYGYTF. The CDR3 DNA reads as TGTGCCAGCAGCCTTCAGACAGCTCACTATGGCTACACCTTC.

This clonotype was seen more than once but under ten times. The CDR3 is CASSQLRYDTQYF. The DNA for the CDR3 is TGTGCCAGCAGCCAATTGAGATACGATACGCAGTATTTT. This rearrangement joins TRBV14 to TRBJ2-3; D remains ambiguous. Between the trimmed V and J ends, which lost 2 bases and 6 bases, there was a span of 9 bases. There are 13 residues in the CDR3. Per germline, CDR1 SGHDN and CDR2 FVKESK.

V and J are TRBV7-2 and TRBJ2-5, with TRBD1 identical over 9 bases. The germline V gene has CDR1 SGHTA and CDR2 FQGNSA. V shed 2 bases and J 4 bases; nucleotides not matched to a gene: 8. This CDR3 is 16 amino acids long. DNA of the CDR3: TGTGCCAGCAGCTTAAAAGGGACAGGGTTTAGAGAGACCCAGTACTTC. It translates to CASSLKGTGFRETQYF.

This clonotype was recorded a few times. The V gene is TRBV7-8, the J gene TRBJ2-5; D tentatively reads TRBD1 or TRBD2 (5 bases each). This CDR3 has 15 amino acids. Germline V CDR1 and CDR2: SGHVS, FQNEAQ. V shed 5 bases and J shed 1 base, with 14 bases lying between them. The CDR3 here is CASSPLGGPQETQYF. The CDR3 DNA is TGTGCCAGCAGCCCTCTTGGGGGACCCCAAGAGACCCAGTACTTC.

In its sample, this clonotype was seen a few times. V is TRBV5-1 and J is TRBJ1-1; no clear D. V lost 0 bases, J lost 0 bases, and 15 bases lay in between. Per germline, CDR1 SGHRS and CDR2 YFSETQ. CDR3 length: 17 residues. For the CDR3, the DNA is TGCGCCAGCAGCTTGGGGTTCGGGGTGCCCATGAACACTGAAGCTTTCTTT. It translates to CASSLGFGVPMNTEAFF.

The V gene is TRBV5-6, the J gene TRBJ2-1; a possible D gene is TRBD2 (6 bases). CDR3 size: 20 residues. Per the germline V gene, CDR1 is SGHDT and CDR2 is YYEEEE. The V end lost 4 bases, the J end lost 3 bases, and 29 bases lay between the germline ends. The DNA of the CDR3 is TGTGCCAGCAGCCGTAGGACGGGACTTCCCCCCCTTTATCTCTACAATGAGCAGTTCTTC. Its translation: CASSRRTGLPPLYLYNEQFF.

The V gene is TRBV5-1, the J gene TRBJ2-7; the match to TRBD2 covers 7 bases. The V gene end was trimmed by 4 bases and the J gene end by 1 base; junction bases not matched to a gene: 11. CDR1 and CDR2 (germline): SGHRS, YFSETQ. CDR3 length: 16 residues. Written as DNA, the CDR3 is TGCGCCAGCAGCCTGGCGAGCGGGACGATGTCCTACGAGCAGTACTTC. This codes for CASSLASGTMSYEQYF.

This chain links TRBV9 with TRBJ2-7, with D possibly matching TRBD2 (6 bases). V lost 0 bases to trimming and J lost 7 bases, with 11 bases between them. The length of the CDR3 is 13 residues. Germline CDR1 reads SGDLS; CDR2 reads YYNGEE. The CDR3 nucleotides read TGTGCCAGCAGCGTAGGAGCGGGTGGGGAGCAGTACTTC. Its translation is CASSVGAGGEQYF. The variable domain in full, completed from reference TRBV9 and TRBJ2-7, reads DSGVTQTPKHLITATGQRVTLRCSPRSGDLSVYWYQQSLDQGLQFLIQYYNGEERAKGNILERFSAQQFPDLHSELNLSSLELGDSALYFCASSVGAGGEQYFGPGTRLTVT.

A single count supports this clonotype. The chain uses TRBV5-1 and TRBJ2-5; D unclear. Trimming left V 0 bases short and J 4 bases short, with 13 bases between. Germline CDR1 reads SGHRS; CDR2 reads YFSETQ. This CDR3 is built from 15 residues. For the CDR3, the DNA is TGCGCCAGCAGCTTGGATAGGACCCTCGGAGAGACCCAGTACTTC. The encoded protein is CASSLDRTLGETQYF.

The gene calls are TRBV14 and TRBJ1-1; maybe TRBD1 (5 bases). The CDR3 length is 15 residues. The V end was cut by 1 base, the J end by 3 bases, with 12 bases between. Germline V gives CDR1 SGHDN, CDR2 FVKESK. CDR3 in DNA: TGTGCCAGCAGCCAAGTATTAACAGGCTACACTGAAGCTTTCTTT. Amino acid sequence: CASSQVLTGYTEAFF.

The rearrangement uses TRBV20-1 and TRBJ2-3; TRBD2 agrees at 10 bases. This CDR3 has 14 amino acids. V was pared by 5 bases and J by 1 base, with 3 bases of the junction left unmatched. Per the germline V gene, CDR1 is DFQATT and CDR2 is SNEGSKA (reference sequence). CDR3 nucleotides: TGCAGTGCTCGGACTAGCGGTGGCACAGATACGCAGTATTTT. Translating gives CSARTSGGTDTQYF.

This rearrangement joins TRBV4-1 to TRBJ2-3; D is undetermined. The V gene's germline CDR1 is MGHRA and CDR2 YSYEKL. The ends were cut back, 4 bases at V and 2 bases at J, with 13 bases in the middle. The CDR3 has 15 amino acids. DNA for the CDR3: TGCGCCAGCAGCCCCTTTGGTGGGGACACAGATACGCAGTATTTT. This encodes CASSPFGGDTDTQYF.

In the case of this clonotype: The junction does not match germline at one end; this may be a read error. V gene TRBV5-1 combines with J gene TRBJ2-5; 10 bases fit TRBD1. CDR3 size: 17 residues. The germline gives CDR1 SGHRS, CDR2 YFSETQ. CDR3 bases: TGCGCCAGCAGCTTGCCCATGGGACAGGGGCTTGAAGAGACCCGGTACTTC. This translates into CASSLPMGQGLEETRYF.

A note on this clonotype: The junction differs from germline at one of its ends, possibly a read error. The chain links TRBV27 to TRBJ2-5; tentatively, D is TRBD2 (6 bases). The CDR3 runs 15 residues. Germline loops: CDR1 MNHEY, CDR2 SMNVEV (reference sequence). CDR3 protein: CASSLGSGSQDTQYF. The CDR3 coding sequence is TGTGCCAGCAGTCTGGGTAGCGGCTCCCAAGACACCCAGTACTTC.

There are a few counts of this clonotype. A read error may account for a junction end that differs from germline. The rearrangement joins TRBV27 to TRBJ1-5, with 11 bases fitting TRBD1. The CDR3 is 16 amino acids. CDR1 and CDR2 from the germline V gene are MNHEY and SMNVEV (reference sequence). CDR3 in amino acids: CAGSPGTGGSNQPQHF. In DNA form, the CDR3 reads TGTGCCGGCAGTCCCGGGACAGGGGGTAGCAATCAGCCCCAGCATTTT.

This clonotype appeared a few times. One end of the junction does not line up with germline, which may come from a read error. The rearrangement joins TRBV5-6 to TRBJ2-7; D is possibly TRBD2 (5 bases). The CDR3 is 14 residues long. Germline V lookup: CDR1 SGHDT, CDR2 YYEEEE. The CDR3 DNA sequence: TGCGCCAGCAGCTTGAGGGCTAGCTCCTACGAGCAGTACTTC. This sequence encodes CASSLRASSYEQYF.

This clonotype was picked up a small number of times. The V call is TRBV24-1, the J call TRBJ2-1, with a possible D match to TRBD1 (5 bases). The CDR3 is 14 amino acids. Trimming cost V 0 bases and J 3 bases, with 5 bases left between them. CDR1 is KGHDR, CDR2 SFDVKD, per germline. The CDR3 DNA follows: TGTGCCACCAGTGATTTGGACAGCTACAATGAGCAGTTCTTC. Residues: CATSDLDSYNEQFF.

The sample holds a few counts of this clonotype. This sequence joins TRBV27 and TRBJ2-4, with D possibly being TRBD1 or TRBD2 (5 bases each). Per the germline V gene, CDR1 is MNHEY and CDR2 is SMNVEV (reference sequence). The V end lost 7 bases, the J end lost 9 bases, and 22 bases lay between the germline ends. The CDR3 totals 15 residues. The CDR3 nucleotides are TGTGCCAGCAACCTTCACGGGACCCCTGAGAGCATTCAGTACTTC. This codes for CASNLHGTPESIQYF.

This clonotype appeared a few times. The chain carries TRBV12-3 or TRBV12-4 and TRBJ2-5; 8 bases are shared with TRBD1. TRBJ2-7 matches the DNA end more closely, so the J call is doubtful. CDR3 length equals 14 residues. CDR3 bases: TGTGCCAGCCTTCCGGGGACAGGAACCTACGAGCAGTACTTC. Its protein is CASLPGTGTYEQYF.

This clonotype was counted a few times. V and J are TRBV5-1 and TRBJ1-1; a weak D match, TRBD1 (6 bases). Per germline, CDR1 SGHRS and CDR2 YFSETQ. The CDR3 has 15 amino acids. V lost 4 bases and J lost 0, with 13 bases in between. The CDR3 loop is CASSGTGAMNTEAFF. CDR3 nucleotide sequence: TGCGCCAGCAGCGGGACGGGGGCCATGAACACTGAAGCTTTCTTT.

A few counts support this clonotype. The chain is built from TRBV7-2 and TRBJ1-1; D call uncertain. Germline CDR1 reads SGHTA; CDR2 reads FQGNSA. The V gene lost 3 bases and the J gene lost 1 base, with 12 bases spanning the gap. The length of the CDR3 is 15 residues. CDR3 sequence: CASSLWAEWNTEAFF. CDR3 DNA sequence: TGTGCCAGCAGCTTGTGGGCGGAGTGGAACACTGAAGCTTTCTTT.

V usage is TRBV6-5 and J usage is TRBJ2-5; 7 bases align to TRBD2. Germline values: CDR1 MNHEY, CDR2 SVGAGI. The V segment lost 0 bases and the J segment 2 bases; nucleotides outside the gene matches: 9. The CDR3 totals 17 residues. The CDR3 sequence is CASSYSLRGLKQETQYF. The CDR3 DNA follows: TGTGCCAGCAGTTACTCATTGCGGGGGTTAAAACAAGAGACCCAGTACTTC.